Presented here are 18 T cell receptor beta chains from one specimen sequenced in a study of blood T cell repertoires in COVID-19 (TCRdb year 2020). The library was produced with the immunoSEQ multiplex PCR assay. TCRdb's version of the immuneACCESS table is confined to in-frame rearrangements and falls short of the full clone set. An unresolved V gene accounts for under half of the shortfall where checked; the remainder is of unknown origin. Across this sample there are about 84,000 clones, with 70% to 90% seen only once. The ten most abundant clones make up roughly 15% of the sample. Sequencing input: peripheral blood. The receptors shown here come from a woman aged 80 or older with acute or convalescent COVID-19.

V usage is TRBV5-1 and J usage is TRBJ2-7; D gene uncertain. Trimming cost V 3 bases and J 4 bases, with 8 bases left between them. The CDR3 covers 12 residues. CDR1 and CDR2 from the germline V gene are SGHRS and YFSETQ. This CDR3 is CASSSDFYEQYF. The CDR3 nucleotides read TGCGCCAGCAGCTCCGACTTTTACGAGCAGTACTTC.

This rearrangement joins TRBV18 to TRBJ2-3; tentative D call: TRBD2 (5 bases). This CDR3 comprises 16 residues. Germline V gene sequence: CDR1 KGHSH, CDR2 LQKENI. Trimming stripped 1 base from V and 3 bases from J, with 14 bases between. This CDR3 is CASSPQIVPGTDTQYF. The CDR3, as DNA: TGTGCCAGCTCACCACAGATTGTTCCGGGGACAGATACGCAGTATTTT.

The chain couples TRBV9 to TRBJ2-5, with 7 bases that match TRBD1. V shed 0 bases and J 8 bases; nucleotides not matched to a gene: 28. Germline assignment: CDR1 SGDLS and CDR2 YYNGEE. The CDR3 length is 21 residues. CDR3 in amino acids: CASSVGVGRGFERDPGSTQYF. The CDR3, as DNA: TGTGCCAGCAGCGTAGGGGTCGGCAGGGGGTTCGAGAGAGACCCAGGGTCCACCCAGTACTTC.

The J gene is TRBJ1-6, the V gene TRBV7-3, with a tentative D call TRBD1 (5 bases). CDR1 SGHTA and CDR2 FQGTGA come from the germline V gene. V lost 0 bases to trimming and J lost 0 bases, with 6 bases between them. There are 16 residues in the CDR3. CDR3 sequence reads: CASSLTGGSYNSPLHF. The CDR3 coding sequence is TGTGCCAGCAGCTTAACGGGGGGCTCCTATAATTCACCCCTCCACTTT. Combining the CDR3 with reference TRBV7-3 and TRBJ1-6 gives the whole variable domain GAGVSQTPSNKVTEKGKYVELRCDPISGHTALYWYRQSLGQGPEFLIYFQGTGAADDSGLPNDRFFAVRPEGSVSTLKIQRTERGDSAVYLCASSLTGGSYNSPLHFGNGTRLTVT.

CDR3 residues: CASSPGGGTSNQPQHF. For the CDR3, the DNA is TGTGCCAGCAGCCCGGGGGGGGGAACCAGCAATCAGCCCCAGCATTTT. V usage is TRBV7-6 and J usage is TRBJ1-5, with TRBD1 as a possible D gene (5 bases). In germline, CDR1 is SGHVS, CDR2 FNYEAQ. Trimming shortened V by 5 bases and J by 1 base, and 15 bases separated the two germline ends. The CDR3 totals 16 residues.

This chain connects TRBV11-2 to TRBJ1-1; 9 positions agree with TRBD1. Germline CDR1 is SGHAT and CDR2 is FQNNGV. CDR3 length: 14 residues. The V gene end was trimmed by 4 bases and the J gene end by 3 bases; junction bases not matched to a gene: 3. CDR3 residues: CASSSWTGDTEAFF. The CDR3 DNA follows: TGTGCCAGCAGCTCCTGGACAGGGGACACTGAAGCTTTCTTT. Supplemented by reference TRBV11-2 and TRBJ1-1, the full variable domain reads EAGVAQSPRYKIIEKRQSVAFWCNPISGHATLYWYQQILGQGPKLLIQFQNNGVVDDSQLPKDRFSAERLKGVDSTLKIQPAKLEDSAVYLCASSSWTGDTEAFFGQGTRLTVV.

The J gene is TRBJ2-1, the V gene TRBV6-6, with TRBD2 matching 8 bases. The germline V gene encodes CDR1 MNHNY and CDR2 SVGAGI (reference sequence). Losses at the gene ends were 4 bases for V and 5 bases for J; bases not matched to a gene: 10. The CDR3 is 16 residues long. As DNA, the CDR3 is TGTGCCAGCAGTTCCTATCGGGGGGGGGTTGACAATGAGCAGTTCTTC. Its translation is CASSSYRGGVDNEQFF.

This chain links TRBV3-1 (or the pseudogene TRBV3-2) with TRBJ1-3; D unresolved. The CDR3 extends over 14 amino acids. In germline, CDR1 is LGHDT, CDR2 YNNKEL (reference sequence). Trimming left V 1 base short and J 0 bases short, with 4 bases between. The CDR3 DNA sequence: TGTGCCAGCAGCCAAGGGCTCTCTGGAAACACCATATATTTT. It translates to CASSQGLSGNTIYF.

This chain links TRBV6-5 with TRBJ2-7; D might be TRBD1 (6 bases). The CDR3 totals 15 residues. CDR1 and CDR2 from the germline V gene are MNHEY and SVGAGI. With 2 bases removed from V and 2 bases from J, the gap between germline ends came to 13 bases. CDR3 region: CASSYGDKGAYEQYF. The CDR3 DNA follows: TGTGCCAGCAGTTACGGGGACAAGGGGGCCTACGAGCAGTACTTC.

The chain joins TRBV5-4 to TRBJ1-1; 12 bases align to TRBD1. The V and J ends lost 4 bases and 0 bases, in that order; junction bases with no gene match: 1. Looked up from germline, CDR1 is SGHNT and CDR2 is YYREEE (reference sequence). CDR3 length: 15 residues. The CDR3 region is CASSRDRGLNTEAFF. The CDR3 DNA sequence: TGTGCCAGCAGCAGGGACAGGGGGCTGAACACTGAAGCTTTCTTT.

In its sample, this clone was seen once. The chain couples TRBV5-5 to TRBJ2-1; 7 bases fit TRBD2. J was trimmed by 2 bases and V by 0 bases; bases with no gene match: 5. Germline loops: CDR1 SGHKS, CDR2 YYEKEE (reference sequence). The CDR3 is made up of 16 amino acids. The CDR3: CASSLEWRGTYNEQFF. Here the CDR3 DNA reads TGTGCCAGCAGCTTGGAGTGGCGGGGGACCTACAATGAGCAGTTCTTC.

This chain joins TRBV6-5 and TRBJ2-2; 10 bases match TRBD2. The CDR3 extends over 15 amino acids. With 5 bases clipped from V and 9 bases from J, the junction kept 9 bases outside the gene matches. The germline V gene has CDR1 MNHEY and CDR2 SVGAGI. CDR3 coding DNA: TGTGCCAGCAGTCCCAAGCGGGGGGGCGCGAGGGAGCTGTTTTTT. The encoded protein is CASSPKRGGARELFF.

The rearrangement uses TRBV16 and TRBJ2-7; 7 positions agree with TRBD1. V trimming: 3 bases; J trimming: 2 bases; junction bases outside the gene matches: 7. The CDR3 loop spans 15 amino acids. In germline, CDR1 is KGHSY, CDR2 FQNENV. CDR3 DNA sequence: TGTGCCAGCAGCCACTTCACGGGACAGACCTACGAGCAGTACTTC. Translation: CASSHFTGQTYEQYF.

V gene TRBV6-5 combines with J gene TRBJ2-7, with 8 bases fitting TRBD2. This CDR3 region has 14 residues. Germline assignment: CDR1 MNHEY and CDR2 SVGAGI. Germline trimming cut 7 bases from V and 0 bases from J; bases unmatched to any gene: 5. The CDR3 is CASILGGGSYEQYF. The CDR3, as DNA: TGTGCCAGCATACTCGGGGGGGGCTCCTACGAGCAGTACTTC.

V and J are TRBV3-1 (or the pseudogene TRBV3-2) and TRBJ2-7; D is ambiguous. V was cut by 3 bases and J by 4 bases, with 7 bases left in between. This CDR3 has 12 amino acids. The germline gives CDR1 LGHDT, CDR2 YNNKEL (reference sequence). The CDR3 bases are TGTGCCAGCAGCCAGAGGTGGTACGAGCAGTACTTC. Translation gives CASSQRWYEQYF.

V usage is TRBV3-1 (or the pseudogene TRBV3-2) and J usage is TRBJ1-2; 7 nucleotides align to TRBD1. CDR1 is LGHDT and CDR2 is YNNKEL in the germline V gene (reference sequence). Losses at the gene ends were 1 base for V and 0 bases for J; bases not matched to a gene: 5. The CDR3 covers 16 residues. The CDR3 is CASSQASGTANYGYTF. Written as DNA, the CDR3 is TGTGCCAGCAGCCAAGCTTCCGGGACAGCTAACTATGGCTACACCTTC.

V and J are TRBV5-4 and TRBJ2-7, with D perhaps TRBD1 (5 bases). The CDR3 consists of 15 residues. The V gene's germline CDR1 is SGHNT and CDR2 YYREEE (reference sequence). Trimming stripped 0 bases from V and 6 bases from J, with 16 bases between. As DNA, the CDR3 is TGTGCCAGCAGCTTGGCCTGGCAGGGCCACCTCGAGCAGTACTTC. It specifies CASSLAWQGHLEQYF.

This clone was found a few times. The rearrangement links TRBV6-6 to TRBJ2-7, with TRBD1 matching over 9 bases. The germline V gene has CDR1 MNHNY and CDR2 SVGAGI (reference sequence). This CDR3 has 17 amino acids. V trimming: 5 bases; J trimming: 3 bases; junction bases outside the gene matches: 14. CDR3 sequence: CASSLGAGQGHLYEQYF. CDR3 in DNA: TGTGCCAGCAGTCTCGGCGCCGGACAGGGGCATCTCTACGAGCAGTACTTC.